The 19 T cell receptor beta chains below all came from one sample that was sequenced in a study of PD-L1 blockade in urothelial cancer (dated by TCRdb to 2017 to 2019). The library was generated by the immunoSEQ multiplex PCR assay. TCRdb carries this immuneACCESS record with in-frame sequences only. Its versions omit some clonotypes, under half of them owing to an unresolved V gene in the studies checked, with the rest unexplained. The sample table records 30,000 or so clones; about nine tenths of these occur just once. The top ten clonotypes cover 8% of the sample. Interpreted using the paper, the time point label stands for: peripheral blood 6 weeks after treatment start. Material: PBMCs, obtained around atezolizumab (anti-PD-L1) treatment. These receptors originate from a man aged 80 or over with urothelial cancer.

The chain recombines TRBV5-5 with TRBJ2-5; 8 bases fit TRBD1. The CDR3 has 16 residues. Germline V CDR1 and CDR2: SGHKS, YYEKEE (reference sequence). V trimming: 3 bases; J trimming: 4 bases; junction bases outside the gene matches: 11. The CDR3 DNA is TGTGCCAGCAGCTCGGCCGGAGGGACAGGAGGAGAGACCCAGTACTTC. This sequence encodes CASSSAGGTGGETQYF.

This chain links TRBV18 with TRBJ2-2, with TRBD2 matching over 8 bases. This CDR3 has 16 residues. In germline, CDR1 is KGHSH, CDR2 LQKENI. Germline trimming cut 6 bases from V and 1 base from J; bases unmatched to any gene: 7. The DNA for the CDR3 is TGTGCCAGCTCGACGACTAGCGAGAAGAACACCGGGGAGCTGTTTTTT. This translates into CASSTTSEKNTGELFF.

This clone was seen more than once but under ten times. The CDR3 DNA reads as TGTGCCAGCAGCTTGGGATTCGGGGGTCCCTACGAGCAGTACTTC. Amino acids: CASSLGFGGPYEQYF. The J gene is TRBJ2-7, the V gene TRBV11-2; weak D call: TRBD2 (6 bases). CDR1 and CDR2 (germline): SGHAT, FQNNGV. The CDR3 is made up of 15 amino acids. The V gene lost 3 bases and the J gene lost 2 bases, with 14 bases spanning the gap.

The chain is built from TRBV5-1 and TRBJ2-2; TRBD2 is a possible D gene (5 bases). Deletions cut 0 bases from V and 0 bases from J, with 9 bases between. Germline CDR1 reads SGHRS; CDR2 reads YFSETQ. The CDR3 has 16 residues. The CDR3 loop reads CASSLVPGTNTGELFF. The CDR3 nucleotides read TGCGCCAGCAGCTTGGTTCCGGGAACGAACACCGGGGAGCTGTTTTTT.

This chain joins TRBV7-8 and TRBJ1-1; 7 bases map to TRBD1. The trim removed 5 bases at V and 5 bases at J, leaving 8 bases unmatched. Germline CDR1 and CDR2: SGHVS and FQNEAQ. The CDR3 contains 14 residues. CDR3 in amino acids: CASSPRQGRTEAFF. CDR3 nucleotides: TGTGCCAGCAGCCCCCGACAGGGACGGACTGAAGCTTTCTTT.

Only one count was recorded for this clone. The chain couples TRBV4-3 to TRBJ1-4; D might be TRBD1 (6 bases). From germline, CDR1 is LGHNA and CDR2 YSLEER. The CDR3 spans 16 residues. The V end lost 1 base, the J end lost 0 bases, and 9 bases lay between the germline ends. CDR3 in DNA: TGCGCCAGCAGCCAAGCGGGGGGGCCAACTAATGAAAAACTGTTTTTT. This sequence encodes CASSQAGGPTNEKLFF.

This clone has just a few counts. The chain couples TRBV5-4 to TRBJ2-3; 11 bases match TRBD2. V trimming: 1 base; J trimming: 7 bases; junction bases outside the gene matches: 11. Per the germline V gene, CDR1 is SGHNT and CDR2 is YYREEE (reference sequence). This CDR3 contains 17 residues. The CDR3: CASSLLALGTSGNTQYF. As DNA, the CDR3 is TGTGCCAGCAGCTTGTTAGCTTTGGGGACTAGCGGAAATACGCAGTATTTT.

This sequence joins TRBV5-1 and TRBJ1-1; 7 bases line up with TRBD1. From germline, CDR1 is SGHRS and CDR2 YFSETQ. J gave up 0 bases and V 4 bases, and 15 bases lay outside the gene matches. The CDR3 is made up of 18 amino acids. The CDR3 sequence: CASSPEGPGQTMNTEAFF. DNA for the CDR3: TGCGCCAGCAGCCCGGAAGGACCGGGACAGACTATGAACACTGAAGCTTTCTTT.

The V call is TRBV10-2, the J call TRBJ2-1; 8 bases agree with TRBD2. Germline assignment: CDR1 WSHSY and CDR2 SAAADI. The CDR3 is made up of 12 amino acids. V trimming: 8 bases; J trimming: 6 bases; junction bases outside the gene matches: 3. CDR3 loop: CASRTSSNEQFF. In DNA form, the CDR3 reads TGCGCCAGCCGGACTAGCAGCAATGAGCAGTTCTTC.

The chain combines TRBV30 with TRBJ2-5; weak D call: TRBD1 (8 bases). CDR3 size: 13 residues. The V and J ends lost 2 bases and 5 bases respectively, with 12 bases between them. From germline, CDR1 is GTSNPN and CDR2 SVGIG (reference sequence). The CDR3 coding sequence is TGTGCCTGGAGTACAGGGGGAGGGGAGACCCAGTACTTC. Translating it yields CAWSTGGGETQYF.

The chain uses TRBV9 and TRBJ2-7; D is perhaps TRBD2 (6 bases). The CDR3 totals 14 residues. Germline lookup yields CDR1 SGDLS and CDR2 YYNGEE. With 0 bases removed from V and 6 bases from J, the gap between germline ends came to 13 bases. Here the CDR3 reads CASSVGPGGPEQYF. The CDR3 nucleotides are TGTGCCAGCAGCGTAGGACCCGGAGGGCCCGAGCAGTACTTC.

The chain is built from TRBV27 and TRBJ1-5; 12 nucleotides align to TRBD1. The V and J ends lost 2 bases and 3 bases, in that order; junction bases with no gene match: 5. CDR3 length: 17 amino acids. CDR1 is MNHEY and CDR2 is SMNVEV in the germline V gene (reference sequence). CDR3: CASSLRGTGGINQPQHF. The CDR3 coding sequence is TGTGCCAGCAGTTTAAGGGGGACAGGGGGCATCAATCAGCCCCAGCATTTT.

CDR3 in amino acids: CASSLIWDSDYEQYF. The DNA of the CDR3 is TGTGCCAGCAGCTTGATCTGGGACAGCGATTACGAGCAGTACTTC. This rearrangement joins TRBV5-5 to TRBJ2-7; 7 nucleotides line up with TRBD1. Germline CDR1 SGHKS, CDR2 YYEKEE (reference sequence). The CDR3 has 15 amino acids. The ends lost 1 base at V and 4 bases at J; junction bases unmatched: 8.

The chain links TRBV9 to TRBJ1-1; the D is unclear. The germline V and J ends were trimmed by 2 bases and 8 bases, with 16 bases remaining between them. There are 14 residues in the CDR3. Germline values: CDR1 SGDLS, CDR2 YYNGEE. The CDR3 region has the DNA TGTGCCAGCAGCGTCGGGCACGGGAACGAGGAAGCTTTCTTT. It specifies CASSVGHGNEEAFF.

The J gene is TRBJ2-7, the V gene TRBV25-1; TRBD1 matches at 10 bases. Unmatched junction bases numbered 5, after V lost 7 bases and J lost 2 bases. The CDR3 is made up of 14 amino acids. In germline, CDR1 is MGHDK, CDR2 SYGVNS. The CDR3 reads CASKGDRGAYEQYF. As DNA, the CDR3 is TGTGCCAGCAAGGGGGACAGGGGCGCCTACGAGCAGTACTTC.

J is TRBJ2-2 and V is TRBV27; D is undetermined. This CDR3 contains 17 residues. The V and J ends lost 4 bases and 0 bases respectively, with 15 bases between them. Per the germline V gene, CDR1 is MNHEY and CDR2 is SMNVEV (reference sequence). CDR3 region: CASSSVLGSANTGELFF. The CDR3 DNA reads as TGTGCCAGCAGTTCCGTCCTAGGCAGCGCGAACACCGGGGAGCTGTTTTTT.

The V and J genes are TRBV4-1 and TRBJ1-2, with a possible D match to TRBD1 (6 bases). The length of the CDR3 is 14 residues. V was cut by 2 bases and J by 4 bases, with 11 bases left in between. Per germline, CDR1 MGHRA and CDR2 YSYEKL. In nucleotides, the CDR3 is TGCGCCAGCAGCCAACAGGGGAACGGCTATGGCTACACCTTC. Protein: CASSQQGNGYGYTF.

The chain links TRBV6-5 to TRBJ2-5; TRBD2 matches 9 bases. V was clipped by 5 bases and J by 12 bases; unmatched bases: 16. Germline V lookup: CDR1 MNHEY, CDR2 SVGAGI. There are 15 residues in the CDR3. CDR3 coding DNA: TGTGCCAGCAGTCAAGGGACTAGCCGGCGGCTGACTGAGTACTTC. It yields the protein CASSQGTSRRLTEYF.

J is TRBJ1-2 and V is TRBV6-5; D perhaps matches TRBD1 (5 bases). The V and J ends lost 7 bases and 7 bases respectively, with 13 bases between them. The CDR3 length is 12 residues. Germline lookup yields CDR1 MNHEY and CDR2 SVGAGI. The CDR3 region has the DNA TGTGCCAGCACGACCCAGGGCAGTGGCTACACCTTC. Translating gives CASTTQGSGYTF.